This T cell receptor (beta chain) originates from a study of CD8 T cells in ankylosing spondylitis. Study-wide results and limits: Disease-associated clones were reportedly significantly overrepresented in matched ankylosing spondylitis synovial fluid.

The germline V gene encodes CDR1 LGHNA and CDR2 YSLEER. V was pared by 0 bases and J by 11 bases, with 19 bases between. This CDR3 region has 15 residues. TCRdb re-analysed the 5' RACE reads in MiXCR, keeping a single row per CDR3 protein. The repertoire holds fewer than 200,000 distinct CDR3 sequences, with approximately 10% as singletons. This clonotype was seen repeatedly, ten times or more. The antigen is unknown. The sample comprised blood, either unsorted or a sorted T cell fraction (not recorded which). This clonotype was obtained from a female donor with ankylosing spondylitis or in good health (not recorded which). The chain combines TRBV4-3 with TRBJ1-1; tentative D call: TRBD1 (6 bases). The CDR3 region has the DNA TGCGCCAGCAGCCAAGATCGTCCGGGGGGCGCAAGGGCTTTCTTT. Encoded protein: CASSQDRPGGARAFF.